The clone carrying this T cell receptor (beta chain) was recorded once. Its target is not known. The CDR3 spans 16 residues. The data stem from a study of shared clonotypes between healthy human individuals. Study-level points and caveats: Genetic and exposure-history diversity was limited by the small donor number. Across a handful of donors, naive CD4 shared roughly 5.1%, naive CD8 more than 3%, memory CD4 about 2.5%, memory CD8 approximately 0.4%.

In the authors' methods: There were no quality scores in the junction-only immunoSEQ sequences, so filtering differed. The assay was immunoSEQ multiplex PCR, and TCRdb's table has in-frame clones only and misses some. V, J and clone size are those of that table, while D and trimming were read from the DNA. Altogether approximately 350,000 clones are present, approximately 79% being singletons, with the ten largest covering around a tenth. Sequencing was performed on memory CD4+ T cells sorted from blood. Subset indicated: CD45RA-negative fraction. J is TRBJ1-3 and V is TRBV21-1; no check of the table's D call, TRBD1, against the DNA was made. TRBV21-1 is deemed a pseudogene. This clonotype was sampled from a man aged 25 to 40 in good health. The CDR3 loop is CASSDRQGHSGNTIYF. The CDR3 DNA follows: TGTGCCAGCAGCGACCGACAGGGCCATTCTGGAAACACCATATATTTT.